These T cell receptor beta chains were read from a single sample in a study of vaccination and CD4 T cells after COVID-19. These TCRs' antigens remain unknown. Each CDR3 protein is one row after TCRdb ran MiXCR on the PCR reads. The table records about 20,000 distinct CDR3 sequences, about 77% of them present only once. Material: CD4+ T cells from blood, cultured in vitro, obtained after SARS-CoV-2 vaccination. Receptor source: a human donor who received a COVID-19 vaccine. CDR3s include the opening cysteine and the closing phenylalanine or tryptophan. D genes are given only for firm matches. A row's size may be missing; if present it is once, few, many or a size class.

j_call cdr3_length v_call clone_size d_call cdr3_nt cdr3_aa
TRBJ1-2 16 TRBV27 - - TGTGCCAGCAGTTTAACTTCTACGTCGCTAGGTATTGGCTACACCTTC CASSLTSTSLGIGYTF
TRBJ1-5 16 TRBV19 - TRBD1 TGTGCCAGTAGTCTAGGGACAGGGCTAGGCAATCAGCCCCAGCATTTT CASSLGTGLGNQPQHF
TRBJ1-2 14 TRBV5-4 - TRBD1 TGTGCCAGCAGCCTAGACAGGGGGAACTATGGCTACACCTTC CASSLDRGNYGYTF
TRBJ2-7 13 TRBV19 once - TGTGCCAGTAGTATGGCAGCCTCCTACGAGCAGTACTTC CASSMAASYEQYF
TRBJ2-7 14 TRBV30 - TRBD1 TGTGCCTGGAGCAATACAGGGGGCAGATACGAGCAGTACTTC CAWSNTGGRYEQYF
TRBJ1-5 15 TRBV19 - - TGTGCCAGTCGGCGACGGACGGATAGCAATCAGCCCCAGCATTTT CASRRRTDSNQPQHF
TRBJ2-3 14 TRBV24-1 - - TGTGCCACCAGTGATTTGGACAAGAGGGATACGCGGTATTTT CATSDLDKRDTRYF
TRBJ1-5 14 TRBV12-3/TRBV12-4 large - TGTGCCAGCAGTTTAGGGGCTCGAAAAGGGCCCCAGCATTTT CASSLGARKGPQHF
TRBJ1-2 15 TRBV23-1 - - TGCGCCAGCAGTCATCGGGGACCCGCAAACTATGGCTACACCTTC CASSHRGPANYGYTF
TRBJ2-3 15 TRBV6-5 few - TGTGCCAGCAGTTACAGGGGGGCGGGCACAGATACGCAGTATTTT CASSYRGAGTDTQYF
TRBJ1-2 14 TRBV30 few TRBD1 TGTGCCTGGACCAGGGACAGGGGGCGGGGAGGCTACACCTTC CAWTRDRGRGGYTF
TRBJ2-7 12 TRBV30 few TRBD1 TGTGCCTCTGACAGGGGGCTCGACGAGCAGTACTTC CASDRGLDEQYF
TRBJ1-1 14 TRBV27 - - TGTGCCAGCAGTTCCTGGAAAAGGGACACTGAAGCTTTCTTT CASSSWKRDTEAFF
TRBJ1-1 14 TRBV7-9 - - TGTGCCAGCAGCTCAGGACAGATGAACACTGAAGCTTTCTTT CASSSGQMNTEAFF
TRBJ2-7 13 TRBV27 once TRBD2 TGTGCCAGCGTTGGGACTACACCCTACGAGCAGTACTTC CASVGTTPYEQYF
TRBJ1-1 14 TRBV6-5 - TRBD1 TGTGCCAGCAGTTACTCGAGGGGGCTAACTGAAGCTTTCTTT CASSYSRGLTEAFF
TRBJ1-2 13 TRBV24-1 once - TGTGCCACCAGTGATCCGGGTGGGTATGGCTACACCTTC CATSDPGGYGYTF
TRBJ1-2 15 TRBV19 - TRBD1 TGTGCCAGTAGTATCAACCGGGACAGGGCGAATGGCTACACCTTC CASSINRDRANGYTF
TRBJ1-6 16 TRBV12-3/TRBV12-4 - - TGTGCCAGCAGTTTAGCGCGGAACAGGTGGGATTCACCCCTCCACTTT CASSLARNRWDSPLHF
TRBJ2-3 13 TRBV12-3/TRBV12-4 - - TGTGCCAGCAGTGATATCTTAGGGGATACGCAGTATTTT CASSDILGDTQYF
TRBJ1-2 15 TRBV19 - TRBD1 TGTGCCAGTAGCCCTAGGACAGGGACGTTCTATGGCTACACCTTC CASSPRTGTFYGYTF
TRBJ1-2 14 TRBV11-3 - - TGTGCCAGCAGCTTAGGCGGCAAGAACTATGGCTACACCTTC CASSLGGKNYGYTF
TRBJ2-3 14 TRBV11-2 - - TGTGCCAGCAGCTCACAGGATTACACAGATACGCAGTATTTT CASSSQDYTDTQYF
TRBJ2-1 15 TRBV30 - - TGTGCCTGGAGTGAGAACCGGGACTTGCACAATGAGCAGTTCTTC CAWSENRDLHNEQFF
TRBJ2-7 15 TRBV2 - - TGTGCCAGCATAGGTTTTCGGGGTTTCTCCTACGAGCAGTACTTC CASIGFRGFSYEQYF
TRBJ2-3 15 TRBV5-1 - - TGCGCCAGCAGCTTGCAGCCAGGGCAGGAAGATACGCAGTATTTT CASSLQPGQEDTQYF
TRBJ1-2 15 TRBV7-2 - - TGTGCCAGCAGCTTAGGAGGCAGGGTAGTTTATGGCTACACCTTC CASSLGGRVVYGYTF
TRBJ2-3 15 TRBV5-1 - - TGCGCCAGCAGCTCAAGGGGGCTAGCGGATGATACGCAGTATTTT CASSSRGLADDTQYF
TRBJ1-5 13 TRBV18 once - TGTGCCAGCTCACCAGCCGATAATCAGCCCCAGCATTTT CASSPADNQPQHF
TRBJ2-2 12 TRBV30 - - TGTGCCTGGTCCCTAAACACCGGGGAGCTGTTTTTT CAWSLNTGELFF
TRBJ1-5 16 TRBV28 - - TGTGCCAGCACCCGGGGGGGGGGAGTGAGCAATCAGCCCCAGCATTTT CASTRGGGVSNQPQHF
TRBJ1-5 14 TRBV10-2 once - TGCGCCAGCAGTGAGGCAGCCATCAATCAGCCCCAGCATTTT CASSEAAINQPQHF
TRBJ1-5 16 TRBV19 - TRBD1 TGTGCCAGTAGTATAGGACAGGGAATACGAAATCAGCCCCAGCATTTT CASSIGQGIRNQPQHF
TRBJ1-1 14 TRBV19 - - TGTGCCAGCGCCCCAGGGGATAGGAACACTGAAGCTTTCTTT CASAPGDRNTEAFF
TRBJ1-5 14 TRBV7-9 - - TGTGCCAGCAGCTTAGGAAGGGGCAATCAGCCCCAGCATTTT CASSLGRGNQPQHF
TRBJ1-2 14 TRBV6-5 - TRBD1 TGTGCCAGCAGTTACTCAAGGGGGCTCTATGGCTACACCTTC CASSYSRGLYGYTF
TRBJ2-7 14 TRBV15 once - TGTGCCACCAGCAGAGATCGTAGGAGGTACGAGCAGTACTTC CATSRDRRRYEQYF
TRBJ2-1 13 TRBV5-1 - - TGCGCCAGCAGCTTGGACTATAACAATGAGCAGTTCTTC CASSLDYNNEQFF
TRBJ1-1 14 TRBV4-1 - - TGCGCCAGCAGCGATGCCGGGGGGGAGGCTGAAGCTTTCTTT CASSDAGGEAEAFF
TRBJ2-3 18 TRBV7-2 few TRBD2 TGTGCCAGCAGCTCCCCGCCTGGCGGGGGAGGGAGCACAGATACGCAGTATTTT CASSSPPGGGGSTDTQYF
TRBJ2-7 11 TRBV6-5 - - TGTGCCAGCAGTTCCTTTTACGAGCAGTACTTC CASSSFYEQYF
TRBJ1-2 13 TRBV11-3 - - TGTGCCAGCAGCTTGGGCTCGAACTATGGCTACACCTTC CASSLGSNYGYTF
TRBJ2-3 16 TRBV30 few TRBD2 TGTGCCTGGAGTGTACTCAGGGCGGGAGGCACAGATACGCAGTATTTT CAWSVLRAGGTDTQYF
TRBJ1-3 18 TRBV5-4 - TRBD1 TGTGCCAGCAGCTTGGCCGTACAGGGGGCTTTGGATGGAAACACCATATATTTT CASSLAVQGALDGNTIYF
TRBJ1-5 15 TRBV2 - - TGTGCCAGTGGCCTGAGGGGTTTACGCAATCAGCCCCAGCATTTT CASGLRGLRNQPQHF
TRBJ2-5 16 TRBV15 medium-sized - TGTGCCACCGGCAGAGATCGCTCGACAGTCGGCGGGACCCAGTACTTC CATGRDRSTVGGTQYF
TRBJ2-1 16 TRBV7-9 - - TGTGCCAGCAGCTTTTTAAGGCAGGGGAGTAGGAATGAGCAGTTCTTC CASSFLRQGSRNEQFF
TRBJ2-5 15 TRBV10-3 - TRBD2 TGTGCCATCAGACCCGGACTAGCGGAACAAGAGACCCAGTACTTC CAIRPGLAEQETQYF
TRBJ1-1 16 TRBV18 - TRBD1 TGTGCCAGCTCACCATTGGGACAGGGGAAGACCACTGAAGCTTTCTTT CASSPLGQGKTTEAFF
TRBJ2-5 15 TRBV20-1 - TRBD2 TGCAGTGCTAGGTCTAGCGGGGGGGCCGGGGAGACCCAGTACTTC CSARSSGGAGETQYF
TRBJ1-3 14 TRBV7-9 once - TGTGCCAGCAGCCCTGGGTGGTCTGGAAACACCATATATTTT CASSPGWSGNTIYF
TRBJ1-5 14 TRBV5-8 - - TGTGCCAGCAGCCCCTGGCTGGGCAATCAGCCCCAGCATTTT CASSPWLGNQPQHF
TRBJ2-5 15 TRBV19 - - TGTGCCAGTAGTTGGCGGCAGGGTGGCCAAGAGACCCAGTACTTC CASSWRQGGQETQYF
TRBJ1-2 15 TRBV12-3/TRBV12-4 - TRBD1 TGTGCCAGCAGTTTAGTACAGGGGCAGGGGTATGGCTACACCTTC CASSLVQGQGYGYTF
TRBJ1-1 17 TRBV10-1 - TRBD1 TGCGCCAGCAGTCCGACCGGGACAGGGGCCGCGAACACTGAAGCTTTCTTT CASSPTGTGAANTEAFF
TRBJ2-5 15 TRBV27 - TRBD2 TGTGCCAGCAGTTTGGGTAGCGGGGGGGCCGGGACCCAGTACTTC CASSLGSGGAGTQYF
TRBJ2-3 14 TRBV20-1 - TRBD1 TGCAGTGCAGGAACGACAGGGCCCCAAGATACGCAGTATTTT CSAGTTGPQDTQYF
TRBJ1-5 14 TRBV19 - - TGTGCCAGCCACTCCCTGAGGGGAGATCAGCCCCAGCATTTT CASHSLRGDQPQHF